This T cell receptor (beta chain) derives from a study of T cells in narcolepsy. Whole-study findings and limits: Reportedly, autoreactive clonotypes were serially detected in patients' blood but not controls'. Some memory CD4+ repertoires had no autoreactive clone sequences. Same-patient CSF and blood CD4+ T cell clonotypes included HCRT-specific and TRIB2-specific autoreactive ones.

In regard to this clone: The target antigen is unknown.

The CDR3 spans 13 residues. V was shortened by 4 bases and J by 4 bases, with 11 bases between the two germline ends. The germline gives CDR1 SGHTS, CDR2 YDEGEE. Some clones are missing from TCRdb's copy, which holds only in-frame ones; the method was immunoSEQ multiplex PCR. The sample includes approximately 30,000 clones, more than 75% of them seen just once. The receptor comes from a human donor with narcolepsy. The chain combines TRBV5-8 with TRBJ1-2, with a weak D call TRBD1 (6 bases). Sequenced material: CD45RA- memory CD4+ T cells from PBMCs. The CDR3 nucleotides read TGTGCCAGCAGCCCACAGGGAGCCTATGGCTACACCTTC. It translates to CASSPQGAYGYTF.